This entry concerns a single T cell receptor (beta chain). These data come from a study of CD8 T cells in Susac syndrome. Reverse transcription of roughly 0.5 to 1 ug RNA was performed with random hexamers. TCRdb re-called the immunoSEQ multiplex PCR reads with MiXCR, one entry per CDR3 protein. The data hold roughly 250,000 distinct CDR3 sequences, with approximately 95% observed a single time. V lost 6 bases, J lost 4 bases, and 13 bases lay in between. The germline V gene encodes CDR1 LGHDT and CDR2 YNNKEL (reference sequence). The CDR3 length is 13 residues. This chain joins TRBV3-1 and TRBJ2-7; tentative D call: TRBD2 (6 bases). Sequenced: CD4+ T cells from PBMCs. This receptor was obtained from a human donor with Susac syndrome. CDR3 nucleotide sequence: TGTGCCAGCAGGTCTAGCGCCCCTTACGAGCAGTACTTC. It translates to CASRSSAPYEQYF.